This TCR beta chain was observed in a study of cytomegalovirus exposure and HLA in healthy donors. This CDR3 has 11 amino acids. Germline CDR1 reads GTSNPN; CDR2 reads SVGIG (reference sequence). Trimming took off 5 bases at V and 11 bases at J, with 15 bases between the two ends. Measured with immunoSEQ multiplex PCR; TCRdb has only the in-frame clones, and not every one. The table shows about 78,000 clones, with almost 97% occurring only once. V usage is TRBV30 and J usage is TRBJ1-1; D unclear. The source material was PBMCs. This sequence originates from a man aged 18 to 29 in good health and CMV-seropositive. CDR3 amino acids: CAWSNPTGAFF. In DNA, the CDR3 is TGTGCCTGGTCGAACCCGACTGGGGCTTTCTTT.